The 19 T cell receptor beta chains reported below all come from one sample, sequenced in a study of T cells in Graves' hyperthyroidism and ophthalmopathy. Researchers took RNA transcripts and amplified the TCR beta CDR3 regions from them. The HTBI set primed first-round TCR CDR3 RT-PCR. TCRdb itself ran the multiplex PCR reads through MiXCR, one entry per CDR3 protein. The sample contains a few hundred thousand distinct CDR3 sequences, less than 20% of which appear only once. The sample consisted of blood. Receptors originate from a man aged 18 to 29 with Graves' ophthalmopathy.

This clonotype was counted at least ten times. The chain carries TRBV18 and TRBJ1-1; D ambiguous. Germline CDR1 and CDR2: KGHSH and LQKENI. This CDR3 is built from 15 residues. Trimming left V 1 base short and J 0 bases short, with 9 bases between. The CDR3 loop is CASSPLKPLNTEAFF. Written as DNA, the CDR3 is TGTGCCAGCTCACCACTAAAACCACTGAACACTGAAGCTTTCTTT. The variable domain in full, with the rest retrieved from reference TRBV18 and TRBJ1-1, is NAGVMQNPRHLVRRRGQEARLRCSPMKGHSHVYWYRQLPEEGLKFMVYLQKENIIDESGMPKERFSAEFPKEGPSILRIQQVVRGDSAAYFCASSPLKPLNTEAFFGQGTRLTVV.

The V and J genes are TRBV10-3 and TRBJ1-1; no clear D gene. Between the trimmed V and J ends, which lost 8 bases and 3 bases, there was a span of 7 bases. Germline loops: CDR1 ENHRY, CDR2 SYGVKD. CDR3 length: 11 residues. In DNA, the CDR3 is TGTGCCATCGGTCCTGACACTGAAGCTTTCTTT. Protein sequence: CAIGPDTEAFF.

The chain links TRBV29-1 to TRBJ1-2; D gene unclear. V was clipped by 7 bases and J by 4 bases, with 10 bases between them. CDR3 length: 11 amino acids. Germline CDR1 and CDR2: SQVTM and ANQGSEA. CDR3 region: CSGNSLYGYTF. CDR3 coding DNA: TGCAGCGGAAACAGCCTCTATGGCTACACCTTC.

In its sample, this clonotype was seen a few times. J is TRBJ1-2 and V is TRBV5-8; D not resolved. This CDR3 has 13 amino acids. V lost 3 bases, J lost 7 bases, and 13 bases lay in between. CDR1 and CDR2 (germline): SGHTS, YDEGEE. The CDR3 spells CASSSQVFVGYTF. CDR3 nucleotides: TGTGCCAGCAGCTCTCAGGTCTTTGTTGGCTACACCTTC.

V gene TRBV7-3 combines with J gene TRBJ2-1; a weak D match, TRBD2 (6 bases). Per the germline V gene, CDR1 is SGHTA and CDR2 is FQGTGA. Trimming took 5 bases from V and 7 from J, leaving 15 bases between them. The CDR3 has 14 amino acids. CDR3 DNA: TGTGCCAGCAGCATGGCCGGGACTCTAAATGAGCAGTTCTTC. This codes for CASSMAGTLNEQFF.

This rearrangement joins TRBV28 to TRBJ2-3; 16 positions match TRBD2. Losses at the gene ends were 2 bases for V and 4 bases for J; bases not matched to a gene: 3. The CDR3 extends over 17 amino acids. Germline assignment: CDR1 MDHEN and CDR2 SYDVKM. CDR3 DNA sequence: TGTGCCAGCAGTTTAGGGGGACTAGCGGGGGGGTCAGATACGCAGTATTTT. Encoded protein: CASSLGGLAGGSDTQYF.

This clonotype came up many times. The gene calls are TRBV27 and TRBJ1-6; D may be TRBD1 (6 bases). Trimming left V 5 bases short and J 14 bases short, with 13 bases between. The CDR3 runs 12 residues. Germline assignment: CDR1 MNHEY and CDR2 SMNVEV (reference sequence). CDR3 DNA sequence: TGTGCCAGCAGTGCCTTGACAGGCGCCCTCCACTTT. Its translation: CASSALTGALHF.

This clonotype came up a few times. The chain has TRBV27 and TRBJ2-7, with a tentative D call TRBD1 (5 bases). Per germline, CDR1 MNHEY and CDR2 SMNVEV (reference sequence). V lost 4 bases to trimming and J lost 1 base, with 11 bases between them. The CDR3 has 14 residues. The CDR3 loop is CASSSDDSSYEQYF. CDR3 nucleotide sequence: TGTGCCAGCAGTTCAGACGACAGTTCCTACGAGCAGTACTTC.

This clonotype appeared a few times. The rearrangement joins TRBV4-1 to TRBJ2-5, with 10 bases lining up with TRBD2. The CDR3 has 16 residues. Germline CDR1 reads MGHRA; CDR2 reads YSYEKL. Trimming cost V 6 bases and J 0 bases; bases outside gene matches: 7. DNA of the CDR3: TGCGCCAGCAGTCTAAAAGCGGGGGGGTACCAAGAGACCCAGTACTTC. Translating it yields CASSLKAGGYQETQYF.

At least ten counts were recorded for this clonotype. V gene TRBV27 combines with J gene TRBJ2-7; 9 bases agree with TRBD2. Germline loops: CDR1 MNHEY, CDR2 SMNVEV (reference sequence). CDR3 size: 14 residues. The V gene end was trimmed by 8 bases and the J gene end by 6 bases; junction bases not matched to a gene: 11. The CDR3 sequence is CASGRGGALGEQYF. The CDR3 bases are TGTGCCAGCGGGCGGGGGGGGGCTCTTGGCGAGCAGTACTTC.

Many counts were recorded for this clonotype. V is TRBV27 and J is TRBJ2-1; D is unresolved. The CDR3 contains 15 residues. Trimming took off 2 bases at V and 0 bases at J, with 8 bases between the two ends. Germline V lookup: CDR1 MNHEY, CDR2 SMNVEV (reference sequence). CDR3 sequence (DNA): TGTGCCAGCAGTTTAGGCGTACACTCCTACAATGAGCAGTTCTTC. Amino acid sequence: CASSLGVHSYNEQFF.

This clonotype was picked up many times. This chain uses TRBV2 with TRBJ2-3; 12 nucleotides align to TRBD2. The CDR3 runs 16 residues. Germline V gene data show CDR1 as SNHLY and CDR2 as FYNNEI. Unmatched junction bases numbered 6, after V lost 5 bases and J lost 3 bases. The CDR3 DNA reads TGTGCCAGCAGTCTAGCTAGCGGGGGGGTTACAGATACGCAGTATTTT. Translated: CASSLASGGVTDTQYF.

A note on this clonotype: The junction and the germline gene differ at one end; a read error may be behind it. This rearrangement joins TRBV15 to TRBJ1-4, with 7 bases aligning to TRBD1. Germline-derived CDR1 and CDR2 are LNHNV and YYDKDF (reference sequence). The CDR3 loop spans 16 amino acids. CDR3 sequence reads: CAASGIQGSANEKLFF. DNA for the CDR3: TGTGCCGCCAGCGGCATACAGGGGAGTGCGAATGAAAAACTGTTTTTT.

This clonotype came up many times. The chain has TRBV5-1 and TRBJ1-1, with 8 bases aligning to TRBD1. This CDR3 is 13 amino acids long. From germline, CDR1 is SGHRS and CDR2 YFSETQ. Unmatched junction bases numbered 3, after V lost 5 bases and J lost 3 bases. In nucleotides, the CDR3 is TGCGCCAGCAGACTGACAGGGGACACTGAAGCTTTCTTT. It is translated as CASRLTGDTEAFF.

This clonotype has only a few counts. J is TRBJ2-3 and V is TRBV9; 9 bases map to TRBD2. Losses at the gene ends were 3 bases for V and 4 bases for J; bases not matched to a gene: 9. The CDR3 has 16 residues. Germline CDR1 and CDR2: SGDLS and YYNGEE. DNA for the CDR3: TGTGCCAGCAGCGGAACGCGGGGGGGCTGGGCAGATACGCAGTATTTT. Amino acids: CASSGTRGGWADTQYF.

V usage is TRBV7-8 and J usage is TRBJ2-5; the D is unclear. Germline V gives CDR1 SGHVS, CDR2 FQNEAQ. Deletions cut 1 base from V and 4 bases from J, with 10 bases between. The CDR3 covers 14 residues. The CDR3 sequence is CASSLGVRLETQYF. The CDR3 region has the DNA TGTGCCAGCAGCTTAGGCGTCAGACTAGAGACCCAGTACTTC.

V and J are TRBV18 and TRBJ2-7; 9 bases align to TRBD1. Germline-derived CDR1 and CDR2 are KGHSH and LQKENI. The CDR3 is made up of 14 amino acids. V was clipped by 1 base and J by 4 bases; unmatched bases: 2. CDR3 DNA: TGTGCCAGCTCACCACAGGACAGGGGTTACGAGCAGTACTTC. It codes for CASSPQDRGYEQYF.

This clonotype was found once. The chain couples TRBV4-1 to TRBJ2-7, with TRBD2 matching 16 bases. CDR1 MGHRA and CDR2 YSYEKL come from the germline V gene. Losses at the gene ends were 6 bases for V and 0 bases for J; bases not matched to a gene: 8. The CDR3 contains 18 residues. The CDR3 bases are TGCGCCAGCAGTCCCGGGACTAGCGGGGGGGGTTACTCCTACGAGCAGTACTTC. Protein sequence: CASSPGTSGGGYSYEQYF.

This clonotype was seen a few times. The chain couples TRBV6-1 to TRBJ2-1, with D unresolved. Between the trimmed V and J ends, which lost 5 bases and 5 bases, there was a span of 7 bases. The CDR3 runs 12 residues. CDR1 is MNHNS, CDR2 SASEGT, per germline. The CDR3 loop reads CASSSSHNEQFF. The CDR3, as DNA: TGTGCCAGCAGTAGCAGCCACAATGAGCAGTTCTTC.